This section outlines one TCR beta chain sequence together with its context. The data are from a study of cytomegalovirus exposure and HLA in healthy donors. Primers included in the PCR were 60 Vbeta and 13 Jbeta primers. TCRdb's table, derived via immunoSEQ multiplex PCR, lists solely in-frame clones and lacks some. Altogether fewer than 200,000 clones are present, more than 80% being singletons, with the ten largest covering approximately 0.78%. The CDR3 consists of 12 residues. The ends were cut back, 5 bases at V and 5 bases at J, with 10 bases in the middle. Per germline, CDR1 MDHEN and CDR2 SYDVKM.

The V and J genes are TRBV28 and TRBJ2-7; tentative D call: TRBD1 (5 bases). The source is a woman aged 18-35 years in good health and CMV-seronegative. Sequencing was carried out using PBMCs. Here the CDR3 reads CASSPRVHEQYF. In DNA, the CDR3 is TGTGCCAGCAGTCCCAGGGTCCACGAGCAGTACTTC.